This T cell receptor (beta chain) stems from a study of blood T cell repertoires in COVID-19. TCRdb keeps only in-frame clones here, not all; method: immunoSEQ multiplex PCR. The repertoire holds 200,000 to 300,000 clones, with about 89% as singletons. CDR1 SGHRS and CDR2 YFSETQ come from the germline V gene. The CDR3 extends over 13 amino acids. J gave up 3 bases and V 5 bases, and 2 bases lay outside the gene matches. V usage is TRBV5-1 and J usage is TRBJ1-1; 9 bases line up with TRBD1. The receptor comes from a woman in her 30s who had recovered from COVID-19. Sequencing was done on a sample of PBMCs or T cells enriched from blood (not recorded which). CDR3 protein: CASSRTGDTEAFF. CDR3 DNA: TGCGCCAGCAGTAGGACAGGGGACACTGAAGCTTTCTTT.